The clone carrying this T cell receptor beta chain was seen a handful of times. The antigen is undetermined. The source of the sample is a study of CD8 T cells in ankylosing spondylitis. Looked up from germline, CDR1 is MNHNS and CDR2 is SASEGT. With 0 bases clipped from V and 6 bases from J, the junction kept 7 bases outside the gene matches. The CDR3 covers 16 residues. TCR beta libraries were made by quantitative 5'-RACE with molecular barcodes. TCRdb used MiXCR to reprocess the 5' RACE reads, holding one entry per CDR3 protein. Altogether around 250,000 distinct CDR3 sequences are present, roughly 32% being singletons, with the ten largest covering about 4.2%. The study, taken as a whole, reports: Reported data indicate significant enrichment of disease-linked clones within matched ankylosing spondylitis synovial fluid. Reactive arthritis synovial fluid and blood previously showed some of these motif variants. What seemed typical of ankylosing spondylitis blood was a TCR beta motif built from about 8 highly homologous variants.

The chain combines TRBV6-1 with TRBJ1-5; 8 bases agree with TRBD1. Sequenced: blood, either unsorted or a sorted T cell fraction (not recorded which). The sequence derives from a male donor with ankylosing spondylitis or in good health (not recorded which). DNA of the CDR3: TGTGCCAGCAGTGAAGCCTGGGCAGGGGGCCTTCAGCCCCAGCATTTT. Its translation: CASSEAWAGGLQPQHF.